The clone carrying this T cell receptor (beta chain) was observed many times. The data derive from a study of T cells after yellow fever vaccination. This CDR3 has 15 residues. Germline-derived CDR1 and CDR2 are SGHTA and FQGNSA. Trimming removed 1 base from V and 8 bases from J, with 15 bases in between. One entry per CDR3 protein, called by TCRdb with MiXCR from the 5' RACE reads. The sample has around 360,000 distinct CDR3 sequences, around a tenth seen once; the top ten hold around 19%. The chain recombines TRBV7-2 with TRBJ2-1; a weak D match, TRBD1 (6 bases). The TCR comes from a man between 18 and 35 years old who received the YFV17D yellow fever vaccine. Sequences were derived from PBMCs, sampled on the day of the first yellow fever vaccination. The CDR3, as DNA: TGTGCCAGCAGCTTAGGTCGGGGACAACTCGATGAGCAGTTCTTC. Amino acid sequence: CASSLGRGQLDEQFF.